The 27 T cell receptor beta chains in this list originate from one sample, sequenced in a study of a mutant IDH1 vaccine in newly diagnosed glioma. For these receptors, no antigen is known. Profiled with immunoSEQ multiplex PCR; TCRdb holds only in-frame clones, not every one. This table has tens of thousands of clones, roughly 84% appearing once. The time point denotes: week 11, during vaccination. A 20-mer mutant IDH1 peptide at 300 ug was injected subcutaneously with topical imiquimod. The sequenced sample was PBMCs, obtained from a glioma patient whose treatment included an IDH1 peptide vaccine. These receptors all come from a man between 35 and 55 years old with glioma.

The gene calls are TRBV19 and TRBJ2-7; D is unresolved. Trimming removed 6 bases at V and 3 bases at J, with 21 bases between. Germline-derived CDR1 and CDR2 are LNHDA and SQIVND (reference sequence). The CDR3 is 16 amino acids. The CDR3 loop reads CASSPIHTGRYYEQYF. The CDR3 DNA sequence: TGTGCCAGTAGCCCCATCCATACCGGACGATACTACGAGCAGTACTTC.

The genes are TRBV9 and TRBJ1-1; D gene uncertain. The germline gives CDR1 SGDLS, CDR2 YYNGEE. The V end lost 5 bases, the J end lost 7 bases, and 12 bases lay between the germline ends. This CDR3 is 12 amino acids long. CDR3 residues: CASSSDSGEAFF. CDR3 DNA: TGTGCCAGCAGTTCCGACTCAGGTGAAGCTTTCTTT.

The table lists this clone with a count of one. This chain joins TRBV7-9 and TRBJ2-3; D possibly matches TRBD1 or TRBD2 (5 bases each). The CDR3 spans 15 residues. V shed 2 bases and J shed 0 bases, with 9 bases lying between them. Germline CDR1 and CDR2: SEHNR and FQNEAQ (reference sequence). CDR3 amino acids: CASSLSGPSTDTQYF. Here the CDR3 DNA reads TGTGCCAGCAGCTTATCGGGACCAAGCACAGATACGCAGTATTTT.

The gene calls are TRBV7-2 and TRBJ2-2; possibly TRBD2 for D (7 bases). CDR1 and CDR2 (germline): SGHTA, FQGNSA. The V end was cut by 5 bases, the J end by 8 bases, with 15 bases between. The CDR3 consists of 14 residues. As DNA, the CDR3 is TGTGCCAGCAGCCAAGGACTAGGGGGAGGGGAGCTGTTTTTT. It yields the protein CASSQGLGGGELFF.

This sequence joins TRBV27 and TRBJ2-7; 12 bases fit TRBD2. CDR1 and CDR2 from the germline V gene are MNHEY and SMNVEV (reference sequence). The CDR3 sequence is 16 residues long. V was pared by 2 bases and J by 3 bases, with 5 bases of the junction left unmatched. The CDR3 DNA sequence: TGTGCCAGCAGTTTAATCACTAGCGGGGGGAACTACGAGCAGTACTTC. It codes for CASSLITSGGNYEQYF.

The V call is TRBV14, the J call TRBJ2-7; D call uncertain. Germline loops: CDR1 SGHDN, CDR2 FVKESK. V shed 1 base and J shed 6 bases, with 13 bases lying between them. CDR3 length: 14 residues. The DNA of the CDR3 is TGTGCCAGCAGCCAAGGACGGCCTTGGGGCGAGCAGTACTTC. It codes for CASSQGRPWGEQYF. Full variable domain (missing parts from reference TRBV14 and TRBJ2-7): EAGVTQFPSHSVIEKGQTVTLRCDPISGHDNLYWYRRVMGKEIKFLLHFVKESKQDESGMPNNRFLAERTGGTYSTLKVQPAELEDSGVYFCASSQGRPWGEQYFGPGTRLTVT.

This sequence joins TRBV5-1 and TRBJ1-1, with D perhaps TRBD1 (6 bases). The germline V gene has CDR1 SGHRS and CDR2 YFSETQ. The CDR3 has 14 residues. V lost 0 bases to trimming and J lost 11 bases, with 17 bases between them. CDR3: CASSLGGTLRGAFF. In DNA form, the CDR3 reads TGCGCCAGCAGCTTGGGTGGCACCCTAAGGGGGGCTTTCTTT.

In this sample, this clone turned up a few times. This chain links TRBV7-6 with TRBJ2-7, with TRBD1 as a possible D gene (5 bases). The germline V and J ends were trimmed by 4 bases and 3 bases, with 16 bases remaining between them. The germline V gene encodes CDR1 SGHVS and CDR2 FNYEAQ. CDR3 size: 15 residues. The CDR3 bases are TGTGCCAGCAGCTCCTCCTACTTAGACAGCTACGAGCAGTACTTC. Its translation is CASSSSYLDSYEQYF.

In DNA, the CDR3 is TGTGCCAGCAGCACCCGGACAGGCGCTAATGAAAAACTGTTTTTT. This codes for CASSTRTGANEKLFF. The genes are TRBV13 and TRBJ1-4; 7 bases fit TRBD1. CDR1 and CDR2 (germline): PRHDT, FYEKMQ (reference sequence). The trim removed 5 bases at V and 3 bases at J, leaving 6 bases unmatched. The CDR3 spans 15 residues.

This chain uses TRBV25-1 with TRBJ2-3; D possibly uses TRBD1 or TRBD2 (6 bases each). Germline V gene sequence: CDR1 MGHDK, CDR2 SYGVNS. The V end lost 6 bases, the J end lost 3 bases, and 16 bases lay between the germline ends. There are 15 residues in the CDR3. The CDR3 coding sequence is TGTGCCAGCAGGGAGGGGGGACGAGATACAGATACGCAGTATTTT. Protein product: CASREGGRDTDTQYF.

The chain links TRBV7-2 to TRBJ2-7; 8 bases line up with TRBD2. CDR3 length: 16 residues. The V gene's germline CDR1 is SGHTA and CDR2 FQGNSA. J lost 1 base, V lost 5 bases, and 10 bases had no gene match. CDR3 sequence reads: CASSRAGPSGSYEQYF. In DNA, the CDR3 is TGTGCCAGCAGCCGGGCTGGGCCTAGCGGGTCCTACGAGCAGTACTTC.

This clone was detected only once. This rearrangement joins TRBV5-4 to TRBJ1-3, with D possibly being TRBD1 (6 bases). The ends were cut back, 3 bases at V and 4 bases at J, with 11 bases in the middle. This CDR3 has 14 residues. The V gene's germline CDR1 is SGHNT and CDR2 YYREEE (reference sequence). The CDR3 loop is CASSYGQSGNTIYF. The CDR3 nucleotides read TGTGCCAGCAGCTATGGACAGTCCGGAAACACCATATATTTT. Combining the CDR3 with reference TRBV5-4 and TRBJ1-3 gives the whole variable domain ETGVTQSPTHLIKTRGQQVTLRCSSQSGHNTVSWYQQALGQGPQFIFQYYREEENGRGNFPPRFSGLQFPNYSSELNVNALELDDSALYLCASSYGQSGNTIYFGEGSWLTVV.

This clone turned up a few times. J is TRBJ2-3 and V is TRBV7-8, with D maybe TRBD2 (6 bases). Germline V lookup: CDR1 SGHVS, CDR2 FQNEAQ. CDR3 size: 16 residues. With 2 bases removed from V and 0 bases from J, the gap between germline ends came to 12 bases. The CDR3 reads CASSLRSGVSTDTQYF. CDR3 bases: TGTGCCAGCAGCTTACGCTCGGGAGTTAGCACAGATACGCAGTATTTT.

This chain connects TRBV7-2 to TRBJ1-3; D gene uncertain. The germline CDR1 and CDR2 sequences are SGHTA and FQGNSA. The CDR3 has 12 amino acids. With 5 bases removed from V and 2 bases from J, the gap between germline ends came to 4 bases. CDR3 residues: CASSTTGNTIYF. In DNA, the CDR3 is TGTGCCAGCAGCACAACTGGAAACACCATATATTTT.

The chain couples TRBV6-5 to TRBJ2-4, with D maybe TRBD2 (5 bases). Deletions cut 0 bases from V and 7 bases from J, with 13 bases between. This CDR3 has 15 amino acids. Germline CDR1 MNHEY, CDR2 SVGAGI. The CDR3 region has the DNA TGTGCCAGCAGTTACTCCTCTGGACCGGGGAACATTCAGTACTTC. Its protein is CASSYSSGPGNIQYF.

V and J are TRBV7-2 and TRBJ2-5; TRBD1 matches at 9 bases. Germline CDR1 and CDR2: SGHTA and FQGNSA. The CDR3 has 15 residues. J gave up 2 bases and V 5 bases, and 6 bases lay outside the gene matches. The CDR3 nucleotides are TGTGCCAGCAGCGCCAACAGGGGGCGGCAAGAGACCCAGTACTTC. It yields the protein CASSANRGRQETQYF.

The chain is built from TRBV5-8 and TRBJ2-7; 8 nucleotides agree with TRBD1. The germline V gene has CDR1 SGHTS and CDR2 YDEGEE. Trimming removed 1 base from V and 3 bases from J; junction bases left unmatched: 6. This CDR3 has 15 residues. CDR3 protein: CASSLTGQGNYEQYF. CDR3 DNA: TGTGCCAGCAGCTTGACAGGACAGGGAAACTACGAGCAGTACTTC.

The chain joins TRBV7-8 to TRBJ1-4; D is uncertain. V lost 0 bases and J lost 8, with 7 bases in between. Germline assignment: CDR1 SGHVS and CDR2 FQNEAQ. The CDR3 extends over 13 amino acids. DNA of the CDR3: TGTGCCAGCAGCTTAGCACGAGGCGAAAAACTGTTTTTT. Its translation is CASSLARGEKLFF.

This chain uses TRBV6-4 with TRBJ1-1, with a tentative D call TRBD1 (5 bases). Trimming shortened V by 6 bases and J by 4 bases, and 12 bases separated the two germline ends. Germline loops: CDR1 MRHNA, CDR2 SNTAGT. The length of the CDR3 is 13 residues. The CDR3 protein is CASSRQPGTEAFF. For the CDR3, the DNA is TGTGCCAGCAGCCGACAGCCCGGCACTGAAGCTTTCTTT.

The J gene is TRBJ2-7, the V gene TRBV10-3; 14 nucleotides match TRBD2. This CDR3 spans 20 amino acids. After removal of 4 bases from V and 5 bases from J, the junction contained 19 bases not matched to a gene. Looked up from germline, CDR1 is ENHRY and CDR2 is SYGVKD. CDR3 sequence (DNA): TGTGCCATCAGTGGGGACGGCGGGACTAGCGGGAGTGCAGGTCGCCACGAGCAGTACTTC. This gives the protein CAISGDGGTSGSAGRHEQYF.

The J gene is TRBJ2-7, the V gene TRBV28, with 8 nucleotides matching TRBD1. With 6 bases clipped from V and 7 bases from J, the junction kept 14 bases outside the gene matches. The germline gives CDR1 MDHEN, CDR2 SYDVKM. The CDR3 consists of 15 residues. Written as DNA, the CDR3 is TGTGCCAGCAGGATTCCTCAGGGGGCGCTTCATGAGCAGTACTTC. This gives the protein CASRIPQGALHEQYF. Based on the CDR3 plus reference TRBV28 and TRBJ2-7, the full variable domain is DVKVTQSSRYLVKRTGEKVFLECVQDMDHENMFWYRQDPGLGLRLIYFSYDVKMKEKGDIPEGYSVSREKKERFSLILESASTNQTSMYLCASRIPQGALHEQYFGPGTRLTVT.

The chain couples TRBV19 to TRBJ2-5, with TRBD1 identical over 12 bases. V lost 9 bases to trimming and J lost 4 bases; unmatched junction nucleotides: 9. Per the germline V gene, CDR1 is LNHDA and CDR2 is SQIVND (reference sequence). The CDR3 contains 15 residues. CDR3 amino acids: CARTTRDRGRETQYF. The CDR3 coding sequence is TGTGCCAGGACTACTCGGGACAGGGGGCGAGAGACCCAGTACTTC. Complete variable domain (other parts from reference TRBV19 and TRBJ2-5): DGGITQSPKYLFRKEGQNVTLSCEQNLNHDAMYWYRQDPGQGLRLIYYSQIVNDFQKGDIAEGYSVSREKKESFPLTVTSAQKNPTAFYLCARTTRDRGRETQYFGPGTRLLVL.

The CDR3: CASSYRTSGSRETQYF. The DNA of the CDR3 is TGTGCCAGCAGCTATCGGACTAGCGGGAGTAGGGAGACCCAGTACTTC. V is TRBV5-6 and J is TRBJ2-5; TRBD2 aligns across 13 bases. The V gene end was trimmed by 3 bases and the J gene end by 5 bases; junction bases not matched to a gene: 7. CDR1 is SGHDT and CDR2 is YYEEEE in the germline V gene. This CDR3 is 16 amino acids long. The full variable domain, with the rest looked up from reference TRBV5-6 and TRBJ2-5, is DAGVTQSPTHLIKTRGQQVTLRCSPKSGHDTVSWYQQALGQGPQFIFQYYEEEERQRGNFPDRFSGHQFPNYSSELNVNALLLGDSALYLCASSYRTSGSRETQYFGPGTRLLVL.

This chain links TRBV2 with TRBJ2-7; D unresolved. Germline CDR1 SNHLY, CDR2 FYNNEI. CDR3 length equals 14 residues. V dropped 4 bases and J dropped 0 bases, with 10 bases sitting between them. CDR3 sequence reads: CASSVSSSSYEQYF. Here the CDR3 DNA reads TGTGCCAGCAGTGTTTCCTCGAGCTCCTACGAGCAGTACTTC.

The rearrangement uses TRBV5-6 and TRBJ1-2, with D perhaps matching TRBD1 (5 bases). Between the trimmed V and J ends, which lost 4 bases and 9 bases, there was a span of 13 bases. This CDR3 contains 12 residues. Germline CDR1 SGHDT, CDR2 YYEEEE. In DNA, the CDR3 is TGTGCCAGCAGCCAGAGCAGGGTGAGCTACACCTTC. Its translation is CASSQSRVSYTF.

The chain has TRBV7-9 and TRBJ2-7, with D possibly TRBD2 on 5 matching bases. V lost 10 bases, J lost 9 bases, and 16 bases lay in between. The CDR3 consists of 11 residues. Germline CDR1 and CDR2: SEHNR and FQNEAQ (reference sequence). CDR3 protein: CATERNAMQYF. In DNA form, the CDR3 reads TGTGCCACCGAGCGGAACGCCATGCAGTACTTC.

The chain combines TRBV9 with TRBJ2-5; D is uncertain. CDR1 is SGDLS, CDR2 YYNGEE, per germline. CDR3 length: 13 residues. Trimming stripped 4 bases from V and 5 bases from J, with 12 bases between. The DNA for the CDR3 is TGTGCCAGCAGCCCTCGACCGACGGAGACCCAGTACTTC. As protein: CASSPRPTETQYF.